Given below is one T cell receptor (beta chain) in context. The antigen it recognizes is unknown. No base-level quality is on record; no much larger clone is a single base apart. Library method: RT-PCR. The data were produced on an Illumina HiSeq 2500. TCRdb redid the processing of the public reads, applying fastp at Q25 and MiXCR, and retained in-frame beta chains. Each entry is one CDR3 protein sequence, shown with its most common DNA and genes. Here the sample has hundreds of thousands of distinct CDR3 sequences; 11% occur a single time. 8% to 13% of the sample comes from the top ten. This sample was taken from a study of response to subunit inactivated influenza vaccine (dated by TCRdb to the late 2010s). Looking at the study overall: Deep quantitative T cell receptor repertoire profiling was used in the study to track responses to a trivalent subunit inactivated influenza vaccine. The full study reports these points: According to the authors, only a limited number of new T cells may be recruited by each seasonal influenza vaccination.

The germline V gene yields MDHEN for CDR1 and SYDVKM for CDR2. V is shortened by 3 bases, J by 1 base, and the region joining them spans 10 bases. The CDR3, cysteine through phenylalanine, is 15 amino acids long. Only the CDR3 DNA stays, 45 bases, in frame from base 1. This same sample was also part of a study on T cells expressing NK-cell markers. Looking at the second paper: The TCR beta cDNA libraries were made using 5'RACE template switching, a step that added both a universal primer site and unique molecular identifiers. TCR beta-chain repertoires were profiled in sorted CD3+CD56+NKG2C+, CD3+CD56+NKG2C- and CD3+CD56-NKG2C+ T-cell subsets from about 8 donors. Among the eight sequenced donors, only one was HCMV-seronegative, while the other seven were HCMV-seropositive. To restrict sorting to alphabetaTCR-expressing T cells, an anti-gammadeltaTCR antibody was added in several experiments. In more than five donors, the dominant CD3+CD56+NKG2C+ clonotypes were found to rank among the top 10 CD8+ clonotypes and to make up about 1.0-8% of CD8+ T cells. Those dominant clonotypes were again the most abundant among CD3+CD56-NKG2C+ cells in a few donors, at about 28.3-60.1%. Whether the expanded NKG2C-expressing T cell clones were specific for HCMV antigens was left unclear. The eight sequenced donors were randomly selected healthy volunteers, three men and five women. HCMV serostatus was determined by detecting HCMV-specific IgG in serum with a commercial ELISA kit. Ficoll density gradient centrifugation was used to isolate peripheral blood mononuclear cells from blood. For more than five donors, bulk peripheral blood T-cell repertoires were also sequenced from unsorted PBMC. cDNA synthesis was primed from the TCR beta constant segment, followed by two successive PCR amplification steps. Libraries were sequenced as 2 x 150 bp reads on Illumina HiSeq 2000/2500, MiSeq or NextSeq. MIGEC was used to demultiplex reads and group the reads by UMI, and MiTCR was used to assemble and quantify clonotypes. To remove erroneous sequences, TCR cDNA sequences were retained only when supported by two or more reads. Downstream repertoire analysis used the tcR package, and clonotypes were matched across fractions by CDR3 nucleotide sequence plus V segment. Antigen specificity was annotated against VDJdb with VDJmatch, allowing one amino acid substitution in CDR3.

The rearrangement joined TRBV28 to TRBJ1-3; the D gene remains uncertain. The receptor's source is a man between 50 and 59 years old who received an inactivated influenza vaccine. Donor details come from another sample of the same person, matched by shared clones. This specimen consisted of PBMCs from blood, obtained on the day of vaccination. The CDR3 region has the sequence CASSLARVSGNTIYF. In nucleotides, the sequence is TGTGCCAGCAGTTTGGCACGAGTATCTGGAAACACCATATATTTT. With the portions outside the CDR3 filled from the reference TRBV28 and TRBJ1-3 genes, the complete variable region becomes DVKVTQSSRYLVKRTGEKVFLECVQDMDHENMFWYRQDPGLGLRLIYFSYDVKMKEKGDIPEGYSVSREKKERFSLILESASTNQTSMYLCASSLARVSGNTIYFGEGSWLTVV.